The text below deals with one T cell receptor (beta chain). Both 60 Vbeta primers and 13 Jbeta primers went into the PCR. Method: immunoSEQ multiplex PCR; TCRdb's copy keeps in-frame clones and lacks some. Seen here are 150,000 or so clones, around three quarters observed once, and the top ten hold approximately 3%. The data belong to a study of cytomegalovirus exposure and HLA in healthy donors. Germline trimming cut 4 bases from V and 7 bases from J; bases unmatched to any gene: 2. CDR3 length: 14 amino acids. Germline CDR1 is SNHLY and CDR2 is FYNNEI. The origin of this receptor is a male donor in good health and CMV-seronegative. The chain links TRBV2 to TRBJ1-4, with TRBD1 matching 11 bases. Sequenced input: PBMCs. CDR3 loop: CASSAGTGGEKLFF. CDR3 DNA sequence: TGTGCCAGCAGTGCAGGGACAGGGGGTGAAAAACTGTTTTTT. Supplemented by reference TRBV2 and TRBJ1-4, the full variable domain reads EPEVTQTPSHQVTQMGQEVILRCVPISNHLYFYWYRQILGQKVEFLVSFYNNEISEKSEIFDDQFSVERPDGSNFTLKIRSTKLEDSAMYFCASSAGTGGEKLFFGSGTQLSVL.